The present entry profiles one T cell receptor (beta chain) with its context. This entry is derived from a study of blood T cell repertoires in COVID-19. Assay used: immunoSEQ multiplex PCR; TCRdb lists only in-frame clones, some missing. The sample contains under 250,000 clones, 92% of which appear only once. The source material was peripheral blood. This clonotype was sampled from a man aged 55-75 years with COVID-19, enrolled during active disease.

CDR3 sequence: CASRGREGPKNTEAFF. CDR3 DNA sequence: TGTGCCAGCAGAGGCCGGGAAGGACCAAAGAACACTGAAGCTTTCTTT. The chain combines TRBV28 with TRBJ1-1, with unresolved D. CDR3 length: 16 residues. V lost 6 bases and J 1 base, leaving 18 bases between the germline ends. Germline V gives CDR1 MDHEN, CDR2 SYDVKM.